This T cell receptor beta chain derives from a study of T cell responses to AZD1222 COVID-19 vaccine. Study-wide points: Unmutated regions of variants are reportedly targeted by nearly half of spike-specific TCRs.

The CDR3 loop spans 16 amino acids. The V end lost 0 bases, the J end lost 3 bases, and 16 bases lay between the germline ends. CDR1 is SGHDT and CDR2 is YYEEEE in the germline V gene. Sequenced by immunoSEQ multiplex PCR; TCRdb stores in-frame clones only, minus some. The sample holds roughly 100,000 clones; over 90% are singletons and the top ten take around 4.7%. Regarding this clone: Its antigen is unknown.

The sample in question was peripheral blood, obtained on day 0 of AZD1222 vaccination. The source is an adult in good health. This chain links TRBV5-6 with TRBJ2-7; TRBD1 might be the D (6 bases). The CDR3 protein is CASSLGTGRFGYEQYF. In nucleotides, the CDR3 is TGTGCCAGCAGCTTGGGTACAGGGAGATTTGGCTACGAGCAGTACTTC. Combining the CDR3 with reference TRBV5-6 and TRBJ2-7 gives the whole variable domain DAGVTQSPTHLIKTRGQQVTLRCSPKSGHDTVSWYQQALGQGPQFIFQYYEEEERQRGNFPDRFSGHQFPNYSSELNVNALLLGDSALYLCASSLGTGRFGYEQYFGPGTRLTVT.